The TCR beta chain under discussion was sequenced for a study of T cell changes during pregnancy in multiple sclerosis. Only in-frame clones appear in the TCRdb table, and some are missing; sequencing was by immunoSEQ multiplex PCR. The repertoire holds about 60,000 clones, with around 96% as singletons. The CDR3 is made up of 13 amino acids. The V gene's germline CDR1 is SGHDT and CDR2 YYEEEE. Trimming removed 4 bases at V and 7 bases at J, with 14 bases between. The V gene is TRBV5-6, the J gene TRBJ1-2; no reliable D call. Sequencing used CD8+ T cells from peripheral blood mononuclear cells, obtained after pregnancy. This sequence was found in a female donor with multiple sclerosis, enrolled in a pregnancy study. The CDR3 protein is CASSNRGAPGYTF. In DNA, the CDR3 is TGTGCCAGCAGCAACCGGGGAGCCCCTGGCTACACCTTC.